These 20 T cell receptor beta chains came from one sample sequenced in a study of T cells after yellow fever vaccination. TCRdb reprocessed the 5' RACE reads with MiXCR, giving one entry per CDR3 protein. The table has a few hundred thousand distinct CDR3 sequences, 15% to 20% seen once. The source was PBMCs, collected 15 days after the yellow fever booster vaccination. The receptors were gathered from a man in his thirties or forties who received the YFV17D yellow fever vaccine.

This CDR3 is CASSLERLAVSYEQYF. Here the CDR3 DNA reads TGTGCCAGCAGCTTAGAGCGGCTAGCGGTCTCCTACGAGCAGTACTTC. The chain carries TRBV11-2 and TRBJ2-7, with 7 nucleotides matching TRBD2. Germline V gene sequence: CDR1 SGHAT, CDR2 FQNNGV. This CDR3 is 16 amino acids long. The trim removed 0 bases at V and 0 bases at J, leaving 5 bases unmatched.

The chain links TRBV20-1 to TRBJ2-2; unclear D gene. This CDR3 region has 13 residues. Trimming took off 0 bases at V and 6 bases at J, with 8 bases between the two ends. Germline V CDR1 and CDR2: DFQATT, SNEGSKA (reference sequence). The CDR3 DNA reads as TGCAGTGCTAGAGATCTGGCGGCCGGGGAGCTGTTTTTT. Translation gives CSARDLAAGELFF.

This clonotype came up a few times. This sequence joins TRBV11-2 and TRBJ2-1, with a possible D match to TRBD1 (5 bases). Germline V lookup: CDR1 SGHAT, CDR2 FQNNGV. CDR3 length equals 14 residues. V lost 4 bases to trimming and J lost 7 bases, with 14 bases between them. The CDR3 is CASSSYRSQNEQFF. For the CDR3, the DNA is TGTGCCAGCAGCTCGTACAGGTCCCAAAATGAGCAGTTCTTC. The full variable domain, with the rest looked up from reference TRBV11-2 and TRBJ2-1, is EAGVAQSPRYKIIEKRQSVAFWCNPISGHATLYWYQQILGQGPKLLIQFQNNGVVDDSQLPKDRFSAERLKGVDSTLKIQPAKLEDSAVYLCASSSYRSQNEQFFGPGTRLTVL.

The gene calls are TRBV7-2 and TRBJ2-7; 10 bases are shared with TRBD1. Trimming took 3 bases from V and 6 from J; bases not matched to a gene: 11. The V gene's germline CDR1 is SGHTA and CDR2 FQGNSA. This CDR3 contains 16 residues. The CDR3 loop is CASSFSGWDRGSEQYF. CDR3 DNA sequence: TGTGCCAGCAGCTTCTCAGGGTGGGACAGGGGATCCGAGCAGTACTTC.

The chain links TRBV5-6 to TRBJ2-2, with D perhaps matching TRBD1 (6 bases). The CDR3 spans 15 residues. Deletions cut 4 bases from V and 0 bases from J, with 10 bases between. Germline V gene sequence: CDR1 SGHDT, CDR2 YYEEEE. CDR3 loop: CASSPGVPNTGELFF. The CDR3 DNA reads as TGTGCCAGCAGCCCAGGGGTCCCGAACACCGGGGAGCTGTTTTTT.

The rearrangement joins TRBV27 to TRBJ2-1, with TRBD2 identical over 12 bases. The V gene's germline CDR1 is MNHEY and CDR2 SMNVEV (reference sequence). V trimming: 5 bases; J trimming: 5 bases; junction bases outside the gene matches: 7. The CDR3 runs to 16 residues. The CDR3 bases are TGTGCCAGCAGTCTCTCGGGACTAGCGGGTAACAATGAGCAGTTCTTC. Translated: CASSLSGLAGNNEQFF.

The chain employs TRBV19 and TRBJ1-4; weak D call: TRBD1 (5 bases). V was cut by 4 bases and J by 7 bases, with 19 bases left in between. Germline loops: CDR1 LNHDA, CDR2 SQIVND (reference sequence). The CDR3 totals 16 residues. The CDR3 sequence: CASSNPGGDDGEKLFF. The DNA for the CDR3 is TGTGCCAGTAGTAACCCTGGGGGGGACGACGGTGAAAAACTGTTTTTT.

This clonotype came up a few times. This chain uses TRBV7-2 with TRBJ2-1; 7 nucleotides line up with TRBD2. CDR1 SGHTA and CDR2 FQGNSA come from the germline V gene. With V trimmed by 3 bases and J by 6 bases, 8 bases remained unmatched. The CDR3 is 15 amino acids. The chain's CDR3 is CASSFVAGETNEQFF. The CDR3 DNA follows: TGTGCCAGCAGCTTTGTCGCGGGAGAGACCAATGAGCAGTTCTTC.

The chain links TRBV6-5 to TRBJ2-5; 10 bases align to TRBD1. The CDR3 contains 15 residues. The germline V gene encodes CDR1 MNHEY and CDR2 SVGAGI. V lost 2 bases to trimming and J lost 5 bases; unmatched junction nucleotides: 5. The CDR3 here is CASSYVDRGFETQYF. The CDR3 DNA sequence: TGTGCCAGCAGTTACGTGGACAGGGGGTTTGAGACCCAGTACTTC.

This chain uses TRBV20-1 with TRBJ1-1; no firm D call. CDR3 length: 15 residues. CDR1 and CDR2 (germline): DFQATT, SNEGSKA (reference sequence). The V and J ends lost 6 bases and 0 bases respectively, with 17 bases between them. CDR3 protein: CSATRLGRMNTEAFF. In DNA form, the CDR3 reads TGCAGTGCCACCCGGTTGGGCAGAATGAACACTGAAGCTTTCTTT.

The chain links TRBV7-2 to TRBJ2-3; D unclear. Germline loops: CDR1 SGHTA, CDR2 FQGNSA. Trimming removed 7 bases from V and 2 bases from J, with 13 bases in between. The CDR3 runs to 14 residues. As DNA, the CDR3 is TGTGCCAGCACCACCCTGGTGGTCACAGATACGCAGTATTTT. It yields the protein CASTTLVVTDTQYF.

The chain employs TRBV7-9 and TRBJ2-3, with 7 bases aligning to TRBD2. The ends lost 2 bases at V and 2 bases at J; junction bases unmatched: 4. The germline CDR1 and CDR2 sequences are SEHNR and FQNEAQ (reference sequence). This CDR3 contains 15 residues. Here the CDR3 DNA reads TGTGCCAGCAGCTTAAGCGGGACGGTCACAGATACGCAGTATTTT. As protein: CASSLSGTVTDTQYF.

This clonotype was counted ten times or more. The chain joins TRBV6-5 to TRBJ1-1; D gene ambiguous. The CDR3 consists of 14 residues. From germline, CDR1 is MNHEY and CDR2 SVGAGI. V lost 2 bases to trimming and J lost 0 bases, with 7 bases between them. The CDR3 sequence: CASSYRDLNTEAFF. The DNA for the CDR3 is TGTGCCAGCAGTTACCGGGATCTGAACACTGAAGCTTTCTTT.

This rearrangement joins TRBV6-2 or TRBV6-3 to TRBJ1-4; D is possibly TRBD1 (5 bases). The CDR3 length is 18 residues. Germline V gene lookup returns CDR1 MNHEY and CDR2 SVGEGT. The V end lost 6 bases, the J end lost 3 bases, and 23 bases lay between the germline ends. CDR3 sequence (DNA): TGTGCCAGCAGCCCACACCCGGGACTTCGAGCTTCTAATGAAAAACTGTTTTTT. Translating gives CASSPHPGLRASNEKLFF.

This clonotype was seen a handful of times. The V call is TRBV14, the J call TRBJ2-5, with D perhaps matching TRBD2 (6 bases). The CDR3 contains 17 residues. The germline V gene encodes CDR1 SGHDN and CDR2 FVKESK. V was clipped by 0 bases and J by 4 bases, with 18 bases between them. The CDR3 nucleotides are TGTGCCAGCAGCCAAGATTTCACTAGCTTGGGGGGAGAGACCCAGTACTTC. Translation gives CASSQDFTSLGGETQYF. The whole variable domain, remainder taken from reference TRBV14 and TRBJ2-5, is EAGVTQFPSHSVIEKGQTVTLRCDPISGHDNLYWYRRVMGKEIKFLLHFVKESKQDESGMPNNRFLAERTGGTYSTLKVQPAELEDSGVYFCASSQDFTSLGGETQYFGPGTRLLVL.

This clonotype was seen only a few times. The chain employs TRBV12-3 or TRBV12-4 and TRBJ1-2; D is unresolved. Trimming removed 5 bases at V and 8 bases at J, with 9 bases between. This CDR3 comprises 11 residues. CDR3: CASSRRPGYTF. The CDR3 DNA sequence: TGTGCCAGCAGTCGGAGGCCCGGCTACACCTTC.

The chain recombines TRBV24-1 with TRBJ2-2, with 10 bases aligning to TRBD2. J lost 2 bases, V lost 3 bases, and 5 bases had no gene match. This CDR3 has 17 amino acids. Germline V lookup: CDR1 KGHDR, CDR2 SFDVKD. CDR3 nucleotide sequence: TGTGCCACCAGTGATCCCAAACTAGCGGGAAACACCGGGGAGCTGTTTTTT. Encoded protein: CATSDPKLAGNTGELFF.

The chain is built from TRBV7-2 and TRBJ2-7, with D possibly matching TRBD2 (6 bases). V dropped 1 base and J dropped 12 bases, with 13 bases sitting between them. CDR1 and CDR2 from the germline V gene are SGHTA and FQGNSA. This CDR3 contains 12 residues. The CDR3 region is CASSLEAGSGYF. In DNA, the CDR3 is TGTGCCAGCAGCTTAGAAGCGGGCTCGGGGTACTTC.

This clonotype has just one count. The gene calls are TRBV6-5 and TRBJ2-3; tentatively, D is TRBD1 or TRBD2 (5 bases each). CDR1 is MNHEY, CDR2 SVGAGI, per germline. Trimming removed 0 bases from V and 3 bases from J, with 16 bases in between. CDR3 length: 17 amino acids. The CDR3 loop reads CASSYSRGGVDTDTQYF. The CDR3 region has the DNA TGTGCCAGCAGTTACTCGAGGGGTGGGGTAGATACAGATACGCAGTATTTT.

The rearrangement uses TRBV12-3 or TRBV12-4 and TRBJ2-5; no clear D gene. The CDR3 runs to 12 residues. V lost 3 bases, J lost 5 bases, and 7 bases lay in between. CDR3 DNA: TGTGCCAGCAGTTTTACGTGGGAGACCCAGTACTTC. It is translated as CASSFTWETQYF.